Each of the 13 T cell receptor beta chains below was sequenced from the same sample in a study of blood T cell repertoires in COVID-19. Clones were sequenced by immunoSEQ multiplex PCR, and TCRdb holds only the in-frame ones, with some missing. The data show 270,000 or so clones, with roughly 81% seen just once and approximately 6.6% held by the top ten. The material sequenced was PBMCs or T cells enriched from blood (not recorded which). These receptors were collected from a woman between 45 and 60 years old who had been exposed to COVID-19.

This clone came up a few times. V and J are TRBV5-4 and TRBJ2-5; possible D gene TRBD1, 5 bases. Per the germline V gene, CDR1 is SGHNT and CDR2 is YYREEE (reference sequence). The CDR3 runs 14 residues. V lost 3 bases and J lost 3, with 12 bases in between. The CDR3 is CASSSPGYEETQYF. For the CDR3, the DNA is TGTGCCAGCAGCTCCCCAGGGTATGAAGAGACCCAGTACTTC.

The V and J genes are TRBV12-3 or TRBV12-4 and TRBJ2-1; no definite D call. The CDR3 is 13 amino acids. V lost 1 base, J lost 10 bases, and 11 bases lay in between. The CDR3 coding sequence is TGTGCCAGCAGTTTAGACCCAGGCGTGGAGCAGTTCTTC. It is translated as CASSLDPGVEQFF.

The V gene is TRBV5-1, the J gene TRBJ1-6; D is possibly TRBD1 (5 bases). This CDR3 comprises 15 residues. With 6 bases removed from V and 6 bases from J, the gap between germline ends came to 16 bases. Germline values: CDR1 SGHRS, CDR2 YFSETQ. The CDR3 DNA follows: TGCGCCAGCAACTCTGGCGGGGGTACTAATTCACCCCTCCACTTT. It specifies CASNSGGGTNSPLHF.

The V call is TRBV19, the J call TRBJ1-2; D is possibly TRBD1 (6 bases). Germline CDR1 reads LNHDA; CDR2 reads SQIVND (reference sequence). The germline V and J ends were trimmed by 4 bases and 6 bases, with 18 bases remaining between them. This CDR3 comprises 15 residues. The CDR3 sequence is CASSTLRRGGHGYTF. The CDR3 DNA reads TGTGCCAGTAGTACCCTCCGGAGGGGGGGCCATGGCTACACCTTC.

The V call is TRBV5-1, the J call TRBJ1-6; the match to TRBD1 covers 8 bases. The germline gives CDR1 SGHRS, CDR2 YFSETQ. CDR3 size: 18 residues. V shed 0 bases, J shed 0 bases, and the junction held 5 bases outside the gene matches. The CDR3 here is CASSLVGTGGSYNSPLHF. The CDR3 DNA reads TGCGCCAGCAGCTTGGTTGGCACAGGGGGCTCCTATAATTCACCCCTCCACTTT. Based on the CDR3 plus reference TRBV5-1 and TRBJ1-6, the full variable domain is KAGVTQTPRYLIKTRGQQVTLSCSPISGHRSVSWYQQTPGQGLQFLFEYFSETQRNKGNFPGRFSGRQFSNSRSEMNVSTLELGDSALYLCASSLVGTGGSYNSPLHFGNGTRLTVT.

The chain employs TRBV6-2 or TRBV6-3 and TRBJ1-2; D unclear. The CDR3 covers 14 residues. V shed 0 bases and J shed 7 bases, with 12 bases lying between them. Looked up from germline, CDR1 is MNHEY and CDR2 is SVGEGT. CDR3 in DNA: TGTGCCAGCAGTTACTCGCCCGGGGTATCTGGCTACACCTTC. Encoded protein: CASSYSPGVSGYTF.

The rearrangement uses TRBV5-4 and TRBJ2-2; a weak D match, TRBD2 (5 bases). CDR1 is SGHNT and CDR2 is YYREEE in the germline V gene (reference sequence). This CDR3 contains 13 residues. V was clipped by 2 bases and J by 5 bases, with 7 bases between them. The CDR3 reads CASSLRETGELFF. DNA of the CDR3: TGTGCCAGCAGCTTAAGGGAGACCGGGGAGCTGTTTTTT. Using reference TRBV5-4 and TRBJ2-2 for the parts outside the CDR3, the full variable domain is ETGVTQSPTHLIKTRGQQVTLRCSSQSGHNTVSWYQQALGQGPQFIFQYYREEENGRGNFPPRFSGLQFPNYSSELNVNALELDDSALYLCASSLRETGELFFGEGSRLTVL.

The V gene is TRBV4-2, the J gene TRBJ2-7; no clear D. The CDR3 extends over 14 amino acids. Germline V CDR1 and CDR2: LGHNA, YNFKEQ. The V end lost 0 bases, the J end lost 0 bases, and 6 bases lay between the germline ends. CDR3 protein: CASSQDAFSYEQYF. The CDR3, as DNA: TGTGCCAGCAGCCAAGATGCGTTCTCCTACGAGCAGTACTTC.

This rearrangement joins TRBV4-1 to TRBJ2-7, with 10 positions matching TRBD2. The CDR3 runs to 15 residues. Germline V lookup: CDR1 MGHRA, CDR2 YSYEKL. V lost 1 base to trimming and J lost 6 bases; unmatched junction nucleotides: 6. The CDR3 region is CASSQGAGGLGEQYF. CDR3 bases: TGCGCCAGCAGCCAAGGAGCGGGGGGGCTAGGCGAGCAGTACTTC.

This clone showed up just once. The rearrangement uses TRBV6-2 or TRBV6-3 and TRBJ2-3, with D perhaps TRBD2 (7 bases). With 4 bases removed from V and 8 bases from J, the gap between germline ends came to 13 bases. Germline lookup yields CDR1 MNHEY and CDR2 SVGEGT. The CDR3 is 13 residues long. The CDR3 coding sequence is TGTGCCAGCAGTTCATACAGGGAGGGTACGCAGTATTTT. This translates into CASSSYREGTQYF.

CDR3 protein: CASSFVGGDGYTF. CDR3 in DNA: TGTGCCAGCAGCTTTGTAGGGGGCGATGGCTACACCTTC. The chain uses TRBV5-4 and TRBJ1-2, with TRBD1 matching over 7 bases. The CDR3 totals 13 residues. The germline gives CDR1 SGHNT, CDR2 YYREEE (reference sequence). The V segment lost 2 bases and the J segment 6 bases; nucleotides outside the gene matches: 4.

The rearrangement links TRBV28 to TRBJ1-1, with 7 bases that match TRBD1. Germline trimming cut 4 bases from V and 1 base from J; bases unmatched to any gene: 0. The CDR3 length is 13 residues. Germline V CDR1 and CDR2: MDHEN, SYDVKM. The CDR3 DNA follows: TGTGCCAGCAGTTGGGACAGGAACACTGAAGCTTTCTTT. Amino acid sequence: CASSWDRNTEAFF.

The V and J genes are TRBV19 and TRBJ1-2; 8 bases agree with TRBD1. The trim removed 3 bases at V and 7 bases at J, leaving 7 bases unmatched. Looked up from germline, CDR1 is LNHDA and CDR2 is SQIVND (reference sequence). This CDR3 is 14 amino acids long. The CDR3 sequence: CASSIYPTGAGYTF. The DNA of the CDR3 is TGTGCCAGTAGTATTTACCCGACAGGGGCTGGCTACACCTTC.